These T cell receptor beta chains were read from a single sample in a study of blood T cell repertoires in COVID-19. The repertoire was sequenced with immunoSEQ multiplex PCR; TCRdb's copy has only in-frame clones and lacks some. The sample yields around 50,000 clones, about 85% seen once. Material for sequencing was peripheral blood. These receptors originate from an elderly woman with COVID-19, enrolled during active disease. Each CDR3 is given with its conserved first and last residue. The order of the fields is V gene, CDR3 length, clone size, J gene, D gene, CDR3 protein, CDR3 DNA. The D gene is left open where the match is weak. Clone size is given for some rows only: seen once, a few or many times, or a class if the clone is expanded.

>TRBV11-2|14|.|TRBJ2-7|.
CASSLGQSTYEQYF
TGTGCCAGCAGCTTGGGGCAATCCACCTACGAGCAGTACTTC
>TRBV5-5|14|.|TRBJ2-1|.
CASSLEPKRNEQFF
TGTGCCAGCAGCTTGGAGCCGAAGCGGAATGAGCAGTTCTTC
>TRBV5-5|15|.|TRBJ1-6|.
CASSLARSYNSPLHF
TGTGCCAGCAGCTTAGCGCGCTCCTATAATTCACCCCTCCACTTT
>TRBV3-1/TRBV3-2|16|.|TRBJ1-6|.
CASSQSVALYNSPLHF
TGTGCCAGCAGCCAAAGTGTAGCACTTTATAATTCACCCCTCCACTTT
>TRBV6-5|14|.|TRBJ2-3|TRBD2
CASRASGGPDTQYF
TGTGCCAGCAGAGCTAGCGGGGGCCCAGATACGCAGTATTTT
>TRBV7-9|16|.|TRBJ1-2|.
CASSTFRTASNYGYTF
TGTGCCAGCAGCACCTTCCGTACAGCTTCTAACTATGGCTACACCTTC
>TRBV7-9|15|.|TRBJ1-3|.
CASSLGGGFGNTIYF
TGTGCCAGCAGCTTAGGGGGAGGTTTTGGAAACACCATATATTTT
>TRBV18|16|.|TRBJ2-3|TRBD2
CASSRTSGASTDTQYF
TGTGCCAGCTCAAGGACTAGCGGGGCGAGCACAGATACGCAGTATTTT
>TRBV30|16|.|TRBJ1-6|.
CAWTAPGSSYNSPLHF
TGTGCCTGGACAGCCCCTGGGAGCTCCTATAATTCACCCCTCCACTTT
>TRBV3-1/TRBV3-2|17|.|TRBJ2-3|TRBD2
CASSSRLAGTLTDTQYF
TGTGCCAGCAGCTCCCGACTAGCGGGGACCCTCACAGATACGCAGTATTTT
>TRBV5-1|16|.|TRBJ1-2|TRBD1
CASSLQPGQGHYGYTF
TGCGCCAGCAGCTTACAACCCGGACAGGGCCACTATGGCTACACCTTC
>TRBV4-1|14|.|TRBJ1-1|.
CASSQRGADTEAFF
TGCGCCAGCAGCCAACGAGGCGCGGACACTGAAGCTTTCTTT
>TRBV6-6|15|.|TRBJ1-3|.
CASRPGGVAGNTIYF
TGTGCCAGCAGGCCCGGGGGGGTCGCTGGAAACACCATATATTTT
>TRBV19|17|.|TRBJ2-1|.
CASSETTGFGVVNEQFF
TGTGCCAGTAGTGAGACCACAGGGTTTGGGGTCGTGAATGAGCAGTTCTTC
>TRBV7-9|16|.|TRBJ1-6|TRBD1
CASSLGTGSLRSPLHF
TGTGCCAGCAGCTTAGGGACAGGGAGTCTTCGATCACCCCTCCACTTT
>TRBV4-2|16|once|TRBJ2-5|TRBD2
CASSSPASGGEETQYF
TGTGCCAGCAGCTCCCCAGCTAGCGGGGGGGAGGAGACCCAGTACTTC
>TRBV13|16|.|TRBJ2-2|TRBD2
CASSSRDYSNTGELFF
TGTGCCAGCAGCTCCCGGGACTATTCAAACACCGGGGAGCTGTTTTTT
>TRBV5-1|15|.|TRBJ1-2|TRBD1
CASMVGTGGNYGYTF
TGCGCCAGCATGGTGGGGACAGGCGGTAACTATGGCTACACCTTC
>TRBV6-6|14|.|TRBJ1-1|.
CASRGRGLDTEAFF
TGTGCCAGCAGGGGCCGGGGTCTAGACACTGAAGCTTTCTTT